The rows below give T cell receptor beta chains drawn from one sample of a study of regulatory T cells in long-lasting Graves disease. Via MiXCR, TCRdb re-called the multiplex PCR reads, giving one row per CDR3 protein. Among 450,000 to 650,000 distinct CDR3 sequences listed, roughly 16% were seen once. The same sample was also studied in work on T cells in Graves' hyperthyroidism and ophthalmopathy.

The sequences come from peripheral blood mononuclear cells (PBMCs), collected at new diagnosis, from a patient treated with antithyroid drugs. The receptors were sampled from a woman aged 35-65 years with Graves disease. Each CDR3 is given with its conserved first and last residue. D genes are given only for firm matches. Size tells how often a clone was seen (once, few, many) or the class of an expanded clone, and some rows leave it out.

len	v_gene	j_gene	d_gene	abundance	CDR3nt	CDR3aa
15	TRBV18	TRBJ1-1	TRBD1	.	TGTGCCAGCTCACCACCGGGGACAGGGGGCTCTGAAGCTTTCTTT	CASSPPGTGGSEAFF
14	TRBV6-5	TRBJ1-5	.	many	TGTGCCAGCAGTTACTCGACTGGAAATCAGCCCCAGCATTTT	CASSYSTGNQPQHF
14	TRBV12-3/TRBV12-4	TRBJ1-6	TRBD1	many	TGTGCCAGCACCCCGGGACAGGGTAATTCACCCCTCCACTTT	CASTPGQGNSPLHF
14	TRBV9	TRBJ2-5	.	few	TGTGCCAGCAGCACAGGGACTCCTGCAGAGACCCAGTACTTC	CASSTGTPAETQYF
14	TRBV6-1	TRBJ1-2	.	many	TGTGCCAGCAGTGAATTTATGGGGGACTATGGCTACACCTTC	CASSEFMGDYGYTF
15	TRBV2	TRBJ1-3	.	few	TGTGCCAGCAGTGAGGAGAGATTCTCTGGAAACACCATATATTTT	CASSEERFSGNTIYF
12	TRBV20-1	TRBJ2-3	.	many	TGCAGTGCTAAGGTGCGACGCCCCTTCGAGTATTTT	CSAKVRRPFEYF
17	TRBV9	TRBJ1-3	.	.	TGTGCCAGCAGCGTAGCGGGATGGGCACTAGCTGGAAACACCATATATTTT	CASSVAGWALAGNTIYF
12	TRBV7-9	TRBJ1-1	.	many	TGTGCCAGCAGCCCAGTGGGGACTGAAGCTTTCTTT	CASSPVGTEAFF
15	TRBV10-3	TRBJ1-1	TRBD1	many	TGTGCCATCAGCTCGACAGGGGCCCCGAACACTGAAGCTTTCTTT	CAISSTGAPNTEAFF
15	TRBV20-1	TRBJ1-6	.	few	TGCAGTGCTAGGATAGGTTCGGACAGAAATTCACCCCTCCACTTT	CSARIGSDRNSPLHF
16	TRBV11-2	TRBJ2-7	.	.	TGTGCCAGCAGCTTAGATCCTCAGGGCAAGTCCTACGAGCAGTACTTC	CASSLDPQGKSYEQYF
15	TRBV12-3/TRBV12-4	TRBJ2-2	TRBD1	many	TGTGCCAGCAGTCCGGGACAGGAGAACACCGGGGAGCTGTTTTTT	CASSPGQENTGELFF
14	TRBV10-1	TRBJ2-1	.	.	TGCGCCAGCAGTGAATTGGGGGTCCTCAATGAGCAGTTCTTC	CASSELGVLNEQFF
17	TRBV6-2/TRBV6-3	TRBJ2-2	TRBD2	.	TGTGCCAGCAGTTACCCTGCTAGCGGGGGGTACACCGGGGAGCTGTTTTTT	CASSYPASGGYTGELFF
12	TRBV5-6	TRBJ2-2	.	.	TGTGCCAGCAAAGGGTATCCCGGGGAGCTGTTTTTT	CASKGYPGELFF
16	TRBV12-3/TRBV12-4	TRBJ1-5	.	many	TGTGCCAGCAGTTTAATGGGGCAGGGAGGAGGTCAGCCCCAGCATTTT	CASSLMGQGGGQPQHF
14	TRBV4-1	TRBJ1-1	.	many	TGCGCCAGCAGCCAAGGGCAGGGTGAAACTGAAGCTTTCTTT	CASSQGQGETEAFF
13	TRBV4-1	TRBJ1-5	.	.	TGCGCCAGCAGCCAACCAGGGCTTCAGCCCCAGCATTTT	CASSQPGLQPQHF
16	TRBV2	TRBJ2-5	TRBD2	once	TGTGCCAGCCACCCCCAAGCGGGGGGCACCCAAGAGACCCAGTACTTC	CASHPQAGGTQETQYF
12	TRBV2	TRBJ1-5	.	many	TGTGCCAGCAGGGGGTCGGATCAGCCCCAGCATTTT	CASRGSDQPQHF
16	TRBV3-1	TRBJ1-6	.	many	TGTGCCAGCAGCCAACCGGGACGGATTCAGGGTTCACCCCTCCACTTT	CASSQPGRIQGSPLHF
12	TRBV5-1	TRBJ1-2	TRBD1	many	TGCGCCAGCAGAGACCAGGGGGCCCTGCTCACCTTC	CASRDQGALLTF
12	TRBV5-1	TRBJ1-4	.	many	TGTGCCAGCAGTTTAGAGAGGGAAAAACTGTTTTTT	CASSLEREKLFF
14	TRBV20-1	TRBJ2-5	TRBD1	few	TGCAGTGCTAGAGGCGACAGGGGCCAAGAGACCCAGTACTTC	CSARGDRGQETQYF
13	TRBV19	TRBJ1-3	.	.	TGTGCCAGTAGCCGGATAGGTGGAAACACCATATATTTT	CASSRIGGNTIYF
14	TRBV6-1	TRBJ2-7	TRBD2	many	TGTGCCAGCACCCCCGCGGGAGCGGGAGTCGAGCAGTACTTC	CASTPAGAGVEQYF
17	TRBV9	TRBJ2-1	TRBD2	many	TGTGCCAGCAGCGTAAGGGTTACCAGCGGGGGGTACAATGAGCAGTTCTTC	CASSVRVTSGGYNEQFF
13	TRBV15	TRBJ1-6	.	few	TGTGCCACCAGCAGAGATCAGAGCTCACCCCTCCACTTT	CATSRDQSSPLHF
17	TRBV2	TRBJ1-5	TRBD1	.	TGTGCCAGCAGTCCCTCGAGAGGGACAGATAGCAATCAGCCCCAGCATTTT	CASSPSRGTDSNQPQHF
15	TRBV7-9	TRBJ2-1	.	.	TGCGCCAGCAGCCAAGAAGAACTAGCCGTCAATGAGCAGTTCTTC	CASSQEELAVNEQFF
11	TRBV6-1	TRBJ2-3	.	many	TGTGCCAGCACCGACCAGGATACGCAGTATTTT	CASTDQDTQYF
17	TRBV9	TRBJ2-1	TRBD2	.	TGTGCCAGCAGCGTCAGATGGGGTAGCGGGAATTACAATGAGCAGTTCTTC	CASSVRWGSGNYNEQFF
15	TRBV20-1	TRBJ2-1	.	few	TGCAGTGCTAGCAAGGTTGGGGGCTCCTACAATGAGCAGTTCTTC	CSASKVGGSYNEQFF